The T cell receptor beta chain under discussion was sequenced for a study of shared clonotypes between healthy human individuals. The study, taken as a whole, reports: Memory subsets generally showed lower estimated richness than naive subsets.

Selected positively for CCR7 and CD45RO-negative, naive CD8 cells excluded terminally differentiated effector memory CD45RA+ cells. CDR1 and CDR2 (germline): SQVTM, ANQGSEA. The length of the CDR3 is 13 residues. V was shortened by 4 bases and J by 3 bases, with 13 bases between the two germline ends. TCRdb's table, derived via immunoSEQ multiplex PCR, lists solely in-frame clones and lacks some. The table lists around 2.1 million clones, approximately 94% of them singletons. As regards this clone: The antigen is not known.

The source material was naive CD8+ T cells from PBMCs. This receptor was taken from a man younger than 35 in good health. Some clones in this sample may be carry-over from other donors' samples. This rearrangement joins TRBV29-1 to TRBJ2-7, with D hard to call. The CDR3 spells CSVAGKAFYEQYF. The DNA for the CDR3 is TGCAGCGTTGCCGGAAAGGCCTTCTACGAGCAGTACTTC.